The 28 T cell receptor beta chains below were found in one sample sequenced in a study of shared clonotypes between healthy human individuals. Libraries were prepared by immunoSEQ multiplex PCR; TCRdb keeps only in-frame clonotypes and omits some of them. The sample lists approximately 1.4 million clones, 95% to 99% occurring once. What was sequenced was naive CD4+ T cells sorted from blood. Sample subset: CD45RA+ positively selected. These receptors originate from a man in his thirties or forties in good health.

This clone appeared a single time. The rearrangement joins TRBV2 to TRBJ2-3; D possibly uses TRBD1 or TRBD2 (6 bases each). V shed 4 bases and J shed 4 bases, with 9 bases lying between them. In germline, CDR1 is SNHLY, CDR2 FYNNEI. The CDR3 is made up of 13 amino acids. CDR3 sequence reads: CASSVGGPDTQYF. CDR3 in DNA: TGTGCCAGCAGTGTGGGGGGCCCAGATACGCAGTATTTT.

This chain joins TRBV5-6 and TRBJ2-5; D is ambiguous. The CDR3 totals 15 residues. V gave up 0 bases and J gave up 2 bases, with 11 bases separating them. In germline, CDR1 is SGHDT, CDR2 YYEEEE. In DNA, the CDR3 is TGTGCCAGCAGCTTGGTTAAGGGCAGTCAAGAGACCCAGTACTTC. Translation: CASSLVKGSQETQYF. The variable domain in full, with the rest retrieved from reference TRBV5-6 and TRBJ2-5, is DAGVTQSPTHLIKTRGQQVTLRCSPKSGHDTVSWYQQALGQGPQFIFQYYEEEERQRGNFPDRFSGHQFPNYSSELNVNALLLGDSALYLCASSLVKGSQETQYFGPGTRLLVL.

The J gene is TRBJ1-5, the V gene TRBV6-6; 8 nucleotides line up with TRBD1. Trimming took 5 bases from V and 1 from J; bases not matched to a gene: 4. Germline assignment: CDR1 MNHNY and CDR2 SVGAGI (reference sequence). CDR3 length equals 15 residues. The CDR3 spells CASSHRQGSNQPQHF. In DNA, the CDR3 is TGTGCCAGCAGTCACCGACAGGGGAGCAATCAGCCCCAGCATTTT.

The chain recombines TRBV18 with TRBJ2-1, with D perhaps given as TRBD1 or TRBD2 (6 bases each). Germline CDR1 reads KGHSH; CDR2 reads LQKENI. The V gene lost 1 base and the J gene lost 8 bases, with 9 bases spanning the gap. CDR3 length: 13 amino acids. CDR3 loop: CASSPRRGDEQFF. DNA for the CDR3: TGTGCCAGCTCACCACGGAGGGGGGATGAGCAGTTCTTC.

The J gene is TRBJ2-7, the V gene TRBV28; TRBD2 might be the D (6 bases). Between the trimmed V and J ends, which lost 6 bases and 0 bases, there was a span of 12 bases. The germline V gene has CDR1 MDHEN and CDR2 SYDVKM. The CDR3 runs to 14 residues. The chain's CDR3 is CASSHGGFSYEQYF. Written as DNA, the CDR3 is TGTGCCAGCAGCCACGGGGGTTTCTCCTACGAGCAGTACTTC.

This rearrangement joins TRBV6-5 to TRBJ2-2, with no clear D. This CDR3 contains 16 residues. The germline V and J ends were trimmed by 0 bases and 3 bases, with 11 bases remaining between them. The germline V gene encodes CDR1 MNHEY and CDR2 SVGAGI. The CDR3 sequence: CASSYSPGTYTGELFF. DNA of the CDR3: TGTGCCAGCAGTTACTCTCCTGGAACCTACACCGGGGAGCTGTTTTTT.

The chain has TRBV7-2 and TRBJ2-3; D unclear. In germline, CDR1 is SGHTA, CDR2 FQGNSA. With 2 bases removed from V and 0 bases from J, the gap between germline ends came to 6 bases. The CDR3 consists of 14 residues. The chain's CDR3 is CASSLTASTDTQYF. DNA for the CDR3: TGTGCCAGCAGCTTAACTGCCAGCACAGATACGCAGTATTTT.

The chain employs TRBV7-2 and TRBJ1-1; D not certain. The germline CDR1 and CDR2 sequences are SGHTA and FQGNSA. The CDR3 is 16 amino acids. V was clipped by 1 base and J by 1 base, with 13 bases between them. CDR3: CASSLDWERKNTEAFF. CDR3 DNA sequence: TGTGCCAGCAGCTTAGATTGGGAGCGAAAGAACACTGAAGCTTTCTTT.

Comments on this clone: Other DNA sequences in this specimen translate into the identical CDR3. J is TRBJ2-7 and V is TRBV29-1; D call uncertain. CDR1 and CDR2 from the germline V gene are SQVTM and ANQGSEA. Between the trimmed V and J ends, which lost 4 bases and 1 base, there was a span of 5 bases. There are 11 residues in the CDR3. This chain's CDR3 is CSVGNSYEQYF. DNA for the CDR3: TGCAGCGTTGGTAATTCCTACGAGCAGTACTTC.

CDR3 sequence (DNA): TGTGCCATCAGTGTAGTTGACACCGGGGAGCTGTTTTTT. It translates to CAISVVDTGELFF. This chain links TRBV10-3 with TRBJ2-2; D is uncertain. Germline CDR1 and CDR2: ENHRY and SYGVKD. V was cut by 4 bases and J by 3 bases, with 6 bases left in between. The CDR3 spans 13 residues.

In the case of this clone: Other DNA sequences in this sample translate to the same CDR3. The J gene is TRBJ1-1, the V gene TRBV10-3; no reliable D call. Germline assignment: CDR1 ENHRY and CDR2 SYGVKD. The CDR3 covers 13 residues. V was clipped by 4 bases and J by 0 bases, with 6 bases between them. DNA for the CDR3: TGTGCCATCAGTGGGTCTTTGAACACTGAAGCTTTCTTT. Translating it yields CAISGSLNTEAFF.

This clone was seen only once. The chain has TRBV28 and TRBJ2-2, with 8 bases matching TRBD1. Germline V lookup: CDR1 MDHEN, CDR2 SYDVKM. CDR3 length: 15 residues. The ends lost 3 bases at V and 6 bases at J; junction bases unmatched: 6. Written as DNA, the CDR3 is TGTGCCAGCAGTTTTCCGACAGGGGACGCCGGGGAGCTGTTTTTT. It yields the protein CASSFPTGDAGELFF.

On this clone: Within the sample, other DNA sequences also encode this same CDR3. V is TRBV5-4 and J is TRBJ1-5; unclear D gene. The germline V and J ends were trimmed by 0 bases and 6 bases, with 10 bases remaining between them. This CDR3 contains 14 residues. The germline V gene has CDR1 SGHNT and CDR2 YYREEE (reference sequence). This CDR3 is CASSLAGDGQPQHF. The CDR3 nucleotides read TGTGCCAGCAGCTTGGCAGGAGACGGTCAGCCCCAGCATTTT.

V usage is TRBV30 and J usage is TRBJ2-6, with a weak D call TRBD1 (5 bases). There are 13 residues in the CDR3. CDR1 and CDR2 (germline): GTSNPN, SVGIG (reference sequence). V was clipped by 4 bases and J by 1 base, with 5 bases between them. This CDR3 reads CAWKGSGANVLTF. The CDR3 nucleotides are TGTGCCTGGAAGGGGTCTGGGGCCAACGTCCTGACTTTC.

The chain couples TRBV6-5 to TRBJ1-4; D is perhaps TRBD1 (6 bases). Trimming took 0 bases from V and 6 from J, leaving 14 bases between them. Germline V lookup: CDR1 MNHEY, CDR2 SVGAGI. The CDR3 extends over 16 amino acids. The CDR3, as DNA: TGTGCCAGCAGTTACTCGCTTCGGGGGGGCGATGAAAAACTGTTTTTT. Amino acid sequence: CASSYSLRGGDEKLFF.

About this clone itself: The same CDR3 can be traced to other DNA sequences in this sample. The chain recombines TRBV5-1 with TRBJ2-6; D may be TRBD1 (5 bases). The germline CDR1 and CDR2 sequences are SGHRS and YFSETQ. V lost 2 bases and J lost 4, with 10 bases in between. The CDR3 is 15 amino acids. The CDR3 region is CASSLGVSGANVLTF. As DNA, the CDR3 is TGCGCCAGCAGCTTAGGGGTGTCAGGGGCCAACGTCCTGACTTTC.

This chain uses TRBV28 with TRBJ2-5; TRBD2 might be the D (5 bases). V was cut by 1 base and J by 3 bases, with 15 bases left in between. The CDR3 has 16 residues. Germline V gene sequence: CDR1 MDHEN, CDR2 SYDVKM. The CDR3 DNA reads as TGTGCCAGCAGTTTATACGCGGCTCCCGGGGAAGAGACCCAGTACTTC. This translates into CASSLYAAPGEETQYF.

The J gene is TRBJ2-3, the V gene TRBV30; no firm D call. This CDR3 comprises 11 residues. The V end lost 7 bases, the J end lost 0 bases, and 5 bases lay between the germline ends. CDR1 is GTSNPN, CDR2 SVGIG, per germline (reference sequence). CDR3 region: CALASTDTQYF. The CDR3 DNA sequence: TGTGCCTTAGCTAGCACAGATACGCAGTATTTT.

This clone came up once. J is TRBJ1-1 and V is TRBV7-9; possible D gene TRBD1, 6 bases. CDR3 length equals 15 residues. The V gene lost 2 bases and the J gene lost 5 bases, with 15 bases spanning the gap. Germline V gives CDR1 SEHNR, CDR2 FQNEAQ (reference sequence). CDR3 DNA sequence: TGTGCCAGCAGCTTAACCCTTCCAGGGGCGACTGAAGCTTTCTTT. Translated, it gives CASSLTLPGATEAFF.

The chain combines TRBV7-2 with TRBJ1-5; TRBD1 is a possible D gene (6 bases). This CDR3 comprises 17 residues. Trimming took 1 base from V and 5 from J, leaving 18 bases between them. Germline CDR1 reads SGHTA; CDR2 reads FQGNSA. CDR3 region: CASSLVGGPLFDQPQHF. CDR3 DNA sequence: TGTGCCAGCAGCTTAGTCGGGGGCCCTCTTTTCGATCAGCCCCAGCATTTT.

This chain links TRBV19 with TRBJ1-1; D is ambiguous. The CDR3 has 14 residues. Trimming cost V 1 base and J 9 bases, with 15 bases left between them. The V gene's germline CDR1 is LNHDA and CDR2 SQIVND (reference sequence). CDR3 sequence reads: CASSIGSRPGQAFF. In DNA form, the CDR3 reads TGTGCCAGTAGTATAGGTAGCCGGCCCGGCCAAGCTTTCTTT.

This chain uses TRBV19 with TRBJ2-1; the D gene is possibly TRBD1 (6 bases). Germline V lookup: CDR1 LNHDA, CDR2 SQIVND (reference sequence). CDR3 length: 15 amino acids. V shed 4 bases and J shed 3 bases, with 13 bases lying between them. The CDR3, as DNA: TGTGCCAGTAGTACCCCCAGGGGCCGCTACAATGAGCAGTTCTTC. Its translation is CASSTPRGRYNEQFF.

The chain employs TRBV11-2 and TRBJ1-4, with 8 bases aligning to TRBD1. Germline loops: CDR1 SGHAT, CDR2 FQNNGV. The CDR3 length is 16 residues. With 1 base clipped from V and 4 bases from J, the junction kept 5 bases outside the gene matches. The CDR3 DNA is TGTGCCAGCAGCTTAGGCAGGGGGCAGGGTAATGAAAAACTGTTTTTT. Amino acids: CASSLGRGQGNEKLFF.

The chain carries TRBV6-1 and TRBJ2-7; a weak D match, TRBD1 (6 bases). In germline, CDR1 is MNHNS, CDR2 SASEGT. This CDR3 spans 14 amino acids. V was cut by 4 bases and J by 3 bases, with 13 bases left in between. The CDR3 DNA reads as TGTGCCAGCAGTGGCTCCAGGGGAAACTACGAGCAGTACTTC. Protein sequence: CASSGSRGNYEQYF.

J is TRBJ2-1 and V is TRBV5-1; D is uncertain. The germline V and J ends were trimmed by 5 bases and 0 bases, with 12 bases remaining between them. CDR1 is SGHRS and CDR2 is YFSETQ in the germline V gene. CDR3 length: 15 residues. The CDR3 sequence is CASRTDGSSYNEQFF. The CDR3 region has the DNA TGCGCCAGCAGAACGGACGGAAGCTCCTACAATGAGCAGTTCTTC.

The rearrangement links TRBV4-3 to TRBJ1-2; TRBD1 aligns across 8 bases. With V trimmed by 0 bases and J by 4 bases, 7 bases remained unmatched. The germline gives CDR1 LGHNA, CDR2 YSLEER. The CDR3 is 16 residues long. The CDR3 spells CASSQEKDRAAYGYTF. DNA for the CDR3: TGCGCCAGCAGCCAAGAGAAGGACAGGGCGGCCTATGGCTACACCTTC.

The rearrangement links TRBV18 to TRBJ2-7; D might be TRBD1 (6 bases). The length of the CDR3 is 17 residues. Germline assignment: CDR1 KGHSH and CDR2 LQKENI. V shed 3 bases and J shed 6 bases, with 24 bases lying between them. The CDR3 sequence is CASSPLTGSTSSAEQYF. The CDR3 nucleotides read TGTGCCAGCTCACCCTTAACAGGGTCGACGAGTAGTGCCGAGCAGTACTTC.

V is TRBV11-2 and J is TRBJ2-5, with D unclear. From germline, CDR1 is SGHAT and CDR2 FQNNGV. The length of the CDR3 is 13 residues. The germline V and J ends were trimmed by 6 bases and 12 bases, with 20 bases remaining between them. CDR3 coding DNA: TGTGCCAGCAGGCTCCTCTCATCCCCCGTAGAGTACTTC. Amino acid sequence: CASRLLSSPVEYF.